This entry concerns a single T cell receptor beta chain. Its antigen is not identified. V trimming: 5 bases; J trimming: 3 bases; junction bases outside the gene matches: 4. Looked up from germline, CDR1 is SNHLY and CDR2 is FYNNEI. This CDR3 comprises 13 residues. The assay was immunoSEQ multiplex PCR, and TCRdb's table has in-frame clones only and misses some. The data show more than 300,000 clones, 80% seen once. These data are taken from a study of cytotoxic CD8 clonotypes in ibrutinib-treated CLL. Across the whole study: After median 68 months, approximately 14 stayed in remission, some 12 progressed; responses roughly 24 partial, 2 complete. The study, taken as a whole, reports: Circulating CD8+ T-cell counts were tracked by baseline clonality, which exceeded that of age-matched healthy donors. Elevated clonality accompanied ibrutinib response, with a return toward baseline values at progression.

The input for sequencing was PBMCs, taken before ibrutinib treatment. The clonotype was recovered from a human donor with chronic lymphocytic leukemia. The rearrangement links TRBV2 to TRBJ2-7, with 7 bases aligning to TRBD1. CDR3: CASSPGQHYEQYF. The CDR3 DNA is TGTGCCAGCAGTCCGGGACAGCACTACGAGCAGTACTTC. Full variable domain (remainder filled in from reference TRBV2 and TRBJ2-7): EPEVTQTPSHQVTQMGQEVILRCVPISNHLYFYWYRQILGQKVEFLVSFYNNEISEKSEIFDDQFSVERPDGSNFTLKIRSTKLEDSAMYFCASSPGQHYEQYFGPGTRLTVT.